This is a list of T cell receptor beta chains from one sample in a study of PD-1 blockade in mismatch repair-deficient tumors. The assay was immunoSEQ multiplex PCR, and TCRdb's table has in-frame clones only and misses some. The top ten clones hold about 1% of a sample with under 40,000 clones, 75% to 90% of them seen once. Material: PBMCs, obtained around 40 weeks after starting pembrolizumab. The source is an adult with mismatch repair-deficient cancer. The CDR3 runs from the conserved cysteine through the conserved F or W. Each record gives: CDR3 protein, CDR3 DNA, CDR3 length, D gene, V gene, clone size, J gene. D genes are given only for firm matches. The size entry is marked missing in some rows and otherwise reads once, few, many or a size class.

CDR3: CALGAGYEQYF
DNA: TGTGCCTTAGGGGCTGGCTACGAGCAGTACTTC
length: 11
D: .
V: TRBV10-3
size: .
J: TRBJ2-7

CDR3: CATRAVETQYF
DNA: TGTGCCACCCGAGCCGTGGAGACCCAGTACTTC
length: 11
D: .
V: TRBV6-5
size: .
J: TRBJ2-5

CDR3: CASSATRTNTGELFF
DNA: TGTGCCAGCAGTGCCACTAGGACGAACACCGGGGAGCTGTTTTTT
length: 15
D: .
V: TRBV6-6
size: .
J: TRBJ2-2

CDR3: CASSYSGGFEQFF
DNA: TGTGCCAGCAGTTACTCTGGGGGGTTTGAGCAGTTCTTC
length: 13
D: .
V: TRBV6-5
size: .
J: TRBJ2-1

CDR3: CASIGHLYEQYF
DNA: TGTGCCAGCATTGGACACCTCTACGAGCAGTACTTC
length: 12
D: .
V: TRBV2
size: .
J: TRBJ2-7

CDR3: CASTYGGRDTGELFF
DNA: TGCGCCAGCACCTATGGCGGGAGGGACACCGGGGAGCTGTTTTTT
length: 15
D: TRBD2
V: TRBV5-1
size: .
J: TRBJ2-2

CDR3: CASSPLSVPPSSYEQYF
DNA: TGTGCCAGCAGCCCCCTCAGCGTACCACCCAGCTCCTACGAGCAGTACTTC
length: 17
D: .
V: TRBV9
size: .
J: TRBJ2-7

CDR3: CASSPQVSATEAFF
DNA: TGTGCCAGCAGCCCACAGGTCTCGGCAACTGAAGCTTTCTTT
length: 14
D: .
V: TRBV6-6
size: .
J: TRBJ1-1

CDR3: CAWSLSGTDTQYF
DNA: TGTGCCTGGAGCCTTAGCGGCACAGATACGCAGTATTTT
length: 13
D: .
V: TRBV30
size: .
J: TRBJ2-3

CDR3: CASSFGNNEKLFF
DNA: TGTGCCAGCAGCTTCGGGAATAATGAAAAACTGTTTTTT
length: 13
D: .
V: TRBV28
size: .
J: TRBJ1-4

CDR3: CASSDTGTGLRGYTF
DNA: TGTGCCAGCAGTGACACCGGGACAGGCTTACGTGGCTACACCTTC
length: 15
D: TRBD1
V: TRBV6-4
size: .
J: TRBJ1-2

CDR3: CASSYIYGYTF
DNA: TGTGCCAGCAGTTACATCTATGGCTACACCTTC
length: 11
D: .
V: TRBV28
size: .
J: TRBJ1-2

CDR3: CASSFNRVGSYEQYF
DNA: TGCGCCAGCAGCTTTAACAGGGTAGGGTCCTACGAGCAGTACTTC
length: 15
D: .
V: TRBV5-1
size: .
J: TRBJ2-7

CDR3: CATSRNRDSQEQYF
DNA: TGTGCCACCAGCAGAAACCGGGACTCTCAGGAGCAGTACTTC
length: 14
D: .
V: TRBV15
size: .
J: TRBJ2-7

CDR3: CASSLAVSGRAGSTGELFF
DNA: TGTGCCAGCAGCTTAGCGGTTAGCGGGAGGGCCGGTTCGACCGGGGAGCTGTTTTTT
length: 19
D: TRBD2
V: TRBV7-2
size: .
J: TRBJ2-2

CDR3: CASRSQRGALGDTEAFF
DNA: TGTGCCAGCAGGAGCCAAAGGGGAGCCCTAGGGGACACTGAAGCCTTCTTT
length: 17
D: .
V: TRBV28
size: .
J: TRBJ1-1

CDR3: CASSDVAGVTGELFF
DNA: TGCGCCAGCAGTGACGTAGCGGGAGTGACCGGGGAGCTGTTTTTT
length: 15
D: TRBD2
V: TRBV10-2
size: .
J: TRBJ2-2

CDR3: CASSPELAKSYNEQFF
DNA: TGTGCCAGCAGCCCGGAACTAGCGAAATCCTACAATGAGCAGTTCTTC
length: 16
D: TRBD2
V: TRBV11-2
size: .
J: TRBJ2-1

CDR3: CASSEVRIRVPGNTIYF
DNA: TGTGCCAGCAGTGAAGTGCGGATCCGTGTACCTGGAAACACCATATATTTT
length: 17
D: .
V: TRBV6-1
size: .
J: TRBJ1-3

CDR3: CASSIQKDTQYF
DNA: TGTGCCAGCAGCATACAGAAAGATACGCAGTATTTT
length: 12
D: .
V: TRBV7-9
size: .
J: TRBJ2-3

CDR3: CASRINGYRGLMNTEAFF
DNA: TGTGCCAGCAGGATCAATGGGTACAGGGGGCTCATGAACACTGAAGCTTTCTTT
length: 18
D: TRBD1
V: TRBV27
size: .
J: TRBJ1-1

CDR3: CASSRGQGVGQPQHF
DNA: TGCGCCAGCAGCCGAGGACAGGGGGTAGGACAGCCCCAGCATTTT
length: 15
D: TRBD1
V: TRBV4-1
size: once
J: TRBJ1-5

CDR3: CSVGQAIEAFF
DNA: TGCAGCGTCGGACAGGCAATTGAAGCTTTCTTT
length: 11
D: TRBD1
V: TRBV29-1
size: .
J: TRBJ1-1

CDR3: CASSTGTSGRAGTQYF
DNA: TGTGCCAGCAGCACAGGGACTAGCGGGAGGGCCGGTACGCAGTATTTT
length: 16
D: TRBD2
V: TRBV7-9
size: .
J: TRBJ2-3

CDR3: CASSFAGVGEAFF
DNA: TGTGCCAGCAGCTTTGCAGGGGTAGGGGAAGCTTTCTTT
length: 13
D: .
V: TRBV5-4
size: .
J: TRBJ1-1

CDR3: CASSQGGSGALGNQPQHF
DNA: TGCGCCAGCAGCCAAGGAGGGAGTGGAGCCCTCGGCAATCAGCCCCAGCATTTT
length: 18
D: .
V: TRBV4-1
size: .
J: TRBJ1-5

CDR3: CASSPWTGGNPYSNQPQHF
DNA: TGTGCCAGTAGTCCTTGGACAGGGGGCAACCCCTATAGCAATCAGCCCCAGCATTTT
length: 19
D: TRBD1
V: TRBV19
size: .
J: TRBJ1-5

CDR3: CASSLVYGLAYNEQFF
DNA: TGTGCCAGCAGCTTAGTGTACGGACTAGCTTACAATGAGCAGTTCTTC
length: 16
D: TRBD2
V: TRBV11-1
size: once
J: TRBJ2-1

CDR3: CASSLSLAAQETQYF
DNA: TGTGCCAGCAGCTTATCACTAGCGGCCCAAGAGACCCAGTACTTC
length: 15
D: TRBD2
V: TRBV5-4
size: .
J: TRBJ2-5

CDR3: CASSFASGSYEQYF
DNA: TGTGCCAGCAGTTTCGCTAGCGGCTCCTACGAGCAGTACTTC
length: 14
D: TRBD2
V: TRBV28
size: .
J: TRBJ2-7

CDR3: CASSSPGSGSYEQYF
DNA: TGCGCCAGCAGCTCCCCGGGGAGTGGGTCCTACGAGCAGTACTTC
length: 15
D: .
V: TRBV5-1
size: .
J: TRBJ2-7

CDR3: CASSQLRGRREEQFF
DNA: TGTGCCAGCAGCCAATTGCGGGGTCGCCGGGAAGAGCAGTTCTTC
length: 15
D: .
V: TRBV14
size: .
J: TRBJ2-1

CDR3: CASSLDRTAYGYTF
DNA: TGTGCCAGCAGCTTGGATCGGACAGCCTATGGCTACACCTTC
length: 14
D: .
V: TRBV5-4
size: once
J: TRBJ1-2

CDR3: CASSQGTVYNQPQHF
DNA: TGCGCCAGCAGCCAGGGGACAGTCTACAATCAGCCCCAGCATTTT
length: 15
D: TRBD1
V: TRBV4-1
size: few
J: TRBJ1-5

CDR3: CASSLEGGRRTEAFF
DNA: TGTGCCAGCAGTCTCGAGGGAGGGCGTCGCACTGAAGCTTTCTTT
length: 15
D: .
V: TRBV28
size: .
J: TRBJ1-1

CDR3: CSVEGPGTAYEQYF
DNA: TGCAGCGTTGAAGGCCCGGGAACGGCGTACGAGCAGTACTTC
length: 14
D: .
V: TRBV29-1
size: .
J: TRBJ2-7

CDR3: CASSLGTGYLAKNIQYF
DNA: TGTGCCAGCAGCTTGGGGACAGGGTATCTAGCCAAAAACATTCAGTACTTC
length: 17
D: TRBD1
V: TRBV5-8
size: .
J: TRBJ2-4

CDR3: CASSQVRQGAKVTEAFF
DNA: TGCGCCAGCAGCCAAGTCCGACAGGGGGCCAAGGTTACTGAAGCTTTCTTT
length: 17
D: TRBD1
V: TRBV4-1
size: .
J: TRBJ1-1

CDR3: CASSSREEGRNEQFF
DNA: TGTGCCAGCTCGTCCCGGGAAGAGGGGAGGAATGAGCAGTTCTTC
length: 15
D: .
V: TRBV18
size: .
J: TRBJ2-1

CDR3: CASSIDFQETQYF
DNA: TGTGCCAGTAGTATTGACTTCCAAGAGACCCAGTACTTC
length: 13
D: .
V: TRBV19
size: .
J: TRBJ2-5

CDR3: CATSSGPGLGGHEQFF
DNA: TGTGCCACCAGCAGTGGACCGGGACTAGGGGGGCATGAGCAGTTCTTC
length: 16
D: TRBD2
V: TRBV15
size: .
J: TRBJ2-1

CDR3: CASSYGWGGGEKLFF
DNA: TGTGCCAGCAGTTATGGTTGGGGAGGTGGAGAAAAACTGTTTTTT
length: 15
D: .
V: TRBV6-5
size: .
J: TRBJ1-4

CDR3: CASSPDLLNTEAFF
DNA: TGTGCCAGCTCACCGGACTTGTTGAACACTGAAGCTTTCTTT
length: 14
D: .
V: TRBV18
size: .
J: TRBJ1-1

CDR3: CASSLGPSGSYEQYF
DNA: TGTGCCAGCAGCTTAGGGCCTAGCGGTTCCTACGAGCAGTACTTC
length: 15
D: TRBD2
V: TRBV7-2
size: .
J: TRBJ2-7

CDR3: CASSPTQQGDQPQHF
DNA: TGTGCCAGCAGTCCTACCCAACAGGGGGATCAGCCCCAGCATTTT
length: 15
D: TRBD1
V: TRBV6-6
size: .
J: TRBJ1-5

CDR3: CASNAGRGKYNEQFF
DNA: TGTGCCAGCAACGCAGGGCGGGGAAAATACAATGAGCAGTTCTTC
length: 15
D: .
V: TRBV7-9
size: .
J: TRBJ2-1

CDR3: CASSYGTSRLDTQYF
DNA: TGTGCCAGCAGCTACGGGACTAGCCGTTTGGATACGCAGTATTTT
length: 15
D: TRBD2
V: TRBV7-2
size: .
J: TRBJ2-3

CDR3: CASSFNTETYYEQYF
DNA: TGTGCCAGCAGTTTCAACACAGAAACCTACTACGAGCAGTACTTC
length: 15
D: .
V: TRBV27
size: .
J: TRBJ2-7

CDR3: CASSTPLGGSYNEQFF
DNA: TGTGCCAGTAGTACCCCGCTAGGCGGGTCCTACAATGAGCAGTTCTTC
length: 16
D: .
V: TRBV19
size: once
J: TRBJ2-1

CDR3: CAWSLFQGSGNTIYF
DNA: TGTGCCTGGAGTCTCTTCCAGGGATCTGGAAACACCATATATTTT
length: 15
D: .
V: TRBV30
size: once
J: TRBJ1-3

CDR3: CASSSPSQGRRTITQYF
DNA: TGTGCCAGCAGCTCCCCATCCCAGGGGCGCCGGACGATTACGCAGTATTTT
length: 17
D: .
V: TRBV7-9
size: .
J: TRBJ2-3

CDR3: CASSKTGRQPDTQYF
DNA: TGTGCCAGCAGCAAGACAGGCCGTCAGCCAGATACGCAGTATTTT
length: 15
D: .
V: TRBV9
size: .
J: TRBJ2-3

CDR3: CASSYRGVGELFF
DNA: TGTGCCAGCAGTTACCGGGGGGTCGGGGAGCTGTTTTTT
length: 13
D: TRBD2
V: TRBV6-5
size: .
J: TRBJ2-2

CDR3: CASGSGQKNTGELFF
DNA: TGTGCTAGTGGTTCGGGACAGAAAAACACCGGGGAGCTGTTTTTT
length: 15
D: TRBD1
V: TRBV12-5
size: .
J: TRBJ2-2

CDR3: CASTRDYTYEQYF
DNA: TGTGCCAGCACCCGGGACTATACCTACGAGCAGTACTTC
length: 13
D: TRBD2
V: TRBV11-1
size: few
J: TRBJ2-7

CDR3: CASSRTGVQPQHF
DNA: TGTGCCAGCAGCCGGACAGGGGTTCAGCCCCAGCATTTT
length: 13
D: TRBD1
V: TRBV2
size: .
J: TRBJ1-5

CDR3: CASSQSQGNYGYTF
DNA: TGCGCCAGCAGCCAATCTCAGGGGAACTATGGCTACACCTTC
length: 14
D: .
V: TRBV5-1
size: .
J: TRBJ1-2

CDR3: CASSMGAISGSNYEQYF
DNA: TGTGCCAGTAGTATGGGAGCCATTAGCGGGAGTAACTACGAGCAGTACTTC
length: 17
D: TRBD2
V: TRBV19
size: once
J: TRBJ2-7

CDR3: CAIMDINNEQFF
DNA: TGTGCCATCATGGACATAAACAATGAGCAGTTCTTC
length: 12
D: .
V: TRBV10-3
size: .
J: TRBJ2-1